This T cell receptor beta chain was sequenced during a study of T-cell reconstitution after alpha-beta-depleted transplantation in children. There are many counts of this clonotype. Unique molecular identifiers featured in how the TCRbeta library was prepared. TCRdb called the PCR reads again in MiXCR, with one record for every CDR3 protein. The sample holds around 600,000 distinct CDR3 sequences, roughly a tenth seen once. Here the sequenced sample was PBMCs from the stem cell graft donor, taken from the stem cell graft. The source of this sequence is a human donor who donated a stem cell graft to a child with acute myeloid leukemia.

The CDR3 nucleotides are TGCAGCGTTGATGGGGTGGGGACCTATGGCTACACCTTC. Residues: CSVDGVGTYGYTF. The chain has TRBV29-1 and TRBJ1-2; D is perhaps TRBD1 (5 bases). Germline CDR1 is SQVTM and CDR2 is ANQGSEA. V lost 3 bases and J 4 bases, leaving 12 bases between the germline ends. The CDR3 runs 13 residues.